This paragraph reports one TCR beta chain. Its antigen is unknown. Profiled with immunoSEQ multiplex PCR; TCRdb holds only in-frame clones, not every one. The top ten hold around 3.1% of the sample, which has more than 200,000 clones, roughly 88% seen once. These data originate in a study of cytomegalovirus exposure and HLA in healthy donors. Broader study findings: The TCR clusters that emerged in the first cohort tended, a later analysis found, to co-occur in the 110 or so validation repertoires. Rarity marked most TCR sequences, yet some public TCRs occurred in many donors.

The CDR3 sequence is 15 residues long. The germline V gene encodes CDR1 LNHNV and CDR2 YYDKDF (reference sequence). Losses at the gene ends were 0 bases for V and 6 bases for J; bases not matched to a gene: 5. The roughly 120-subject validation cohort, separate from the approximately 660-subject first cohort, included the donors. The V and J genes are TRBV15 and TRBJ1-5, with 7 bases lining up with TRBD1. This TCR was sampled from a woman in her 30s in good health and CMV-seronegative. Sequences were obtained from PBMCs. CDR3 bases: TGTGCCACCAGCAGAGATGACAGGGTGGTTCAGCCCCAGCATTTT. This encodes CATSRDDRVVQPQHF.